This T cell receptor (beta chain) was identified during a study of blood T cell repertoires in COVID-19. About the study: From the United States, Italy and Spain came samples of acute and convalescent COVID-19. Sources were T cells, B-cell-depleted T cells, or PBMCs; the material itself was cDNA or gDNA.

The J segment lost 13 bases and the V segment lost 4 bases, leaving 12 bases of the junction unmatched. CDR1 is SGHRS, CDR2 YFSETQ, per germline. CDR3 size: 15 residues. As processed by the authors: Using reference gene primer amplification, nucleated cell counts were estimated. Assay: immunoSEQ multiplex PCR; the TCRdb copy retains only in-frame clones and omits some. The V and J calls and clone size come from that table; D and trimming were worked out from the DNA. This sample carries about 410,000 clones, roughly 85% of them seen once, and the ten largest clones take more than 1.4%. This clonotype was obtained from a woman between 25 and 40 years old with active or convalescent COVID-19. J is TRBJ2-1 and V is TRBV5-1, with TRBD2 matching over 12 bases. Material for sequencing was peripheral blood. CDR3 bases: TGCGCCAGCAGCCCACATCAACCTAGCGGGGGGGACCAGTTCTTC. Encoded protein: CASSPHQPSGGDQFF.